This T cell receptor (beta chain) emerged from a study of HIV-infected patients and healthy controls. Roughly three months, about 14 weeks, into antiretroviral therapy, follow-up blood was collected. The repertoire came from unfractionated whole blood and reflected all unsorted peripheral T cells. Alpha and beta constant-region primers primed reverse transcription of about 470 ng RNA. Alpha and beta chain libraries were made separately by chain-specific third strand synthesis with multiplexing indices. MiXCR, run by TCRdb on the 5' RACE reads, gives a single entry per CDR3 protein. The repertoire holds roughly 7,800 distinct CDR3 sequences, with 8% to 9.5% as singletons. V was trimmed by 1 base and J by 7 bases, leaving 10 bases between them. Germline values: CDR1 SGHTA, CDR2 FQGTGA. The CDR3 has 13 amino acids.

This TCR derives from an adult with HIV infection. The rearrangement uses TRBV7-3 and TRBJ1-1; D unresolved. The sample consisted of blood, taken during antiretroviral therapy. The CDR3 bases are TGTGCCAGCAGCTTAAATAGCCTTAGTGAAGCTTTCTTT. Protein: CASSLNSLSEAFF.